These T cell receptor beta chains were read from a single sample in a study of control samples from healthy donors and cancer patients. Profiling relied on immunoSEQ multiplex PCR, and the TCRdb table lists in-frame clones only, not all of them. The sample has tens of thousands of clones, 84% seen once; the top ten hold roughly 16%. The sample taken for sequencing was blood. Receptors were obtained from a man aged 45-60 years in good health. CDR3s leave out the opening cysteine and the closing phenylalanine or tryptophan. The order of the fields is V gene, CDR3 protein.

TRBV6-5 ASLQETQY
TRBV12-3/TRBV12-4 ASSLSGTGLLF
TRBV21-1 ASSPTSGNTGELF
TRBV4-2 ASSQDPGAQETQY
TRBV2 ANLRLAGAVIGEQY
TRBV5-1 ASRQNSEAF
TRBV28 ASSLGGGLIGETQY
TRBV2 AIPTGTYGYT
TRBV4-2 ASSQDFRGGETQY
TRBV2 ATQDGTTVYNEQF
TRBV29-1 SSEQGGGGYT
TRBV7-2 ASTPSTGTPAYEQY
TRBV10-3 AISIGTSGASYEQY
TRBV5-1 ASSLGIAGDQETQY
TRBV2 ASSEDGGTDTQY
TRBV5-4 ASSLAGLAEETQY
TRBV27 ASSQDIAEKLF
TRBV11-3 ASSPRDSAYEQY
TRBV5-1 ASSWWTSGRPGEQY
TRBV11-3 ASSLTYYEQY
TRBV3-1/TRBV3-2 ATGWGTDTQY
TRBV30 AQLGNNEQF
TRBV7-9 ASSLSISGNTIY
TRBV10-3 AISDNNSNYGYT
TRBV6-2/TRBV6-3 ASSPGTSGRSDEQY
TRBV29-1 SVDGPSGGTDTQY
TRBV5-4 ASSLTGFSTDTQY
TRBV30 AWSPPGTEAF
TRBV5-6 ASSPGGAGYGYT
TRBV6-1 ASSEERSEAF
TRBV9 ASSPNSNYGYT
TRBV7-8 ASSLAGGVDTQY
TRBV6-6 ASRSESGPDTQY
TRBV7-2 ASSLGSVNYGYT
TRBV15 ATSARRGGTSPLH
TRBV2 ASTGASPLH